In this sample, the clone carrying this T cell receptor (beta chain) turned up many times. These data come from a study of Graves' ophthalmopathy and Graves' hyperthyroidism. Ophthalmopathy not arising within 18 months of follow-up defined hyperthyroidism as stable. Trimming removed 5 bases from V and 4 bases from J, with 17 bases in between. Germline V gives CDR1 LNHNV, CDR2 YYDKDF (reference sequence). The CDR3 consists of 15 residues. Transcripts of RNA were the source for amplifying TCR beta CDR3 regions. HTBI-primed RT-PCR formed the first round, and a multiplex PCR formed the second. TCRdb used MiXCR to reprocess the multiplex PCR reads, holding one entry per CDR3 protein. The sample contains 400,000 to 450,000 distinct CDR3 sequences, about 21% of which appear only once.

This sequence joins TRBV15 and TRBJ1-1; D gene ambiguous. The clonotype originates from a woman aged 18-30 years with stable Graves' hyperthyroidism. Input material: peripheral blood. The CDR3 is CATSVSTGRVTEAFF. The CDR3 DNA reads as TGTGCCACCAGCGTGTCAACCGGGAGGGTCACTGAAGCTTTCTTT.